A selection of T cell receptor beta chains follows, all from one sample in a study of blood T cell repertoires in COVID-19. The method was immunoSEQ multiplex PCR; TCRdb's version includes in-frame clones alone and lacks a portion of them. The table records under 200,000 clones, roughly nine tenths of them present only once. Material for sequencing was peripheral blood. The source is a man aged 65 to 85 with acute or convalescent COVID-19. Each CDR3 is given without its conserved first and last residue. Each record gives: V gene, D gene, CDR3 protein. A D gene is named only where the DNA matches it firmly.

v_call: TRBV7-2
d_call: .
cdr3_aa: ASSFSRVTYNEQF

v_call: TRBV7-3
d_call: TRBD1
cdr3_aa: ASSLGTGNNGYT

v_call: TRBV5-1
d_call: .
cdr3_aa: ASSLGQALYGYT

v_call: TRBV4-2
d_call: .
cdr3_aa: ASSLISTGELF

v_call: TRBV7-9
d_call: TRBD1
cdr3_aa: ASSSDRGERPQH

v_call: TRBV6-6
d_call: TRBD1
cdr3_aa: ASQGQGALGYT

v_call: TRBV27
d_call: .
cdr3_aa: ASSSLANTEAF

v_call: TRBV7-9
d_call: .
cdr3_aa: ASSLNQGNEKLF

v_call: TRBV27
d_call: .
cdr3_aa: ASSPGGRLYGYT

v_call: TRBV3-1/TRBV3-2
d_call: TRBD1
cdr3_aa: ASSPTKDRGETQY

v_call: TRBV29-1
d_call: TRBD2
cdr3_aa: SVPVRESYNEQF

v_call: TRBV7-3
d_call: .
cdr3_aa: ASSLRPTSPNTGELF

v_call: TRBV4-1
d_call: TRBD2
cdr3_aa: ASSHKAASGSYNEQF

v_call: TRBV18
d_call: TRBD1
cdr3_aa: ASSPSGGVYGYT

v_call: TRBV11-2
d_call: TRBD1
cdr3_aa: ASSFTGQGREKLF

v_call: TRBV5-1
d_call: .
cdr3_aa: ASSPGAGNTIY

v_call: TRBV9
d_call: TRBD1
cdr3_aa: ASSVGQYNEQF

v_call: TRBV6-2/TRBV6-3
d_call: TRBD1
cdr3_aa: ASSTGTDTFEKQY

v_call: TRBV11-3
d_call: .
cdr3_aa: ASSPTGNTDTQY

v_call: TRBV9
d_call: TRBD1
cdr3_aa: ASSVVDGTGNYGYT

v_call: TRBV7-2
d_call: .
cdr3_aa: ASSLYVEARLF

v_call: TRBV7-8
d_call: TRBD2
cdr3_aa: ASSPFSGGTSTDTQY

v_call: TRBV7-6
d_call: .
cdr3_aa: ASSLSEQF

v_call: TRBV7-2
d_call: TRBD1
cdr3_aa: ASSSDREEKAF

v_call: TRBV4-3
d_call: .
cdr3_aa: ASSQVRRGTNEKLF

v_call: TRBV4-3
d_call: .
cdr3_aa: ASSLGIYTGELF

v_call: TRBV27
d_call: TRBD1
cdr3_aa: ASRQFGTLAMRQGY

v_call: TRBV5-1
d_call: .
cdr3_aa: ASSLAGGGVLEQY

v_call: TRBV7-7
d_call: TRBD1
cdr3_aa: ASGQGRREQY

v_call: TRBV2
d_call: .
cdr3_aa: ASSLWNTGELF

v_call: TRBV10-1
d_call: TRBD1
cdr3_aa: ASSEDRGRGPNTEAF

v_call: TRBV6-5
d_call: TRBD2
cdr3_aa: ATTSGRTNEQF

v_call: TRBV13
d_call: .
cdr3_aa: ASSLQGRGANTQY

v_call: TRBV12-3/TRBV12-4
d_call: .
cdr3_aa: ASSFKTEAF

v_call: TRBV18
d_call: TRBD1
cdr3_aa: ASSPGTGDYEQY

v_call: TRBV23-1
d_call: TRBD1
cdr3_aa: ASSPGTVNCYGYT

v_call: TRBV7-2
d_call: .
cdr3_aa: ASSLASGPYSNQPQH

v_call: TRBV30
d_call: .
cdr3_aa: AWSSGPYNSPLH

v_call: TRBV29-1
d_call: .
cdr3_aa: SVEDRVHGYT

v_call: TRBV6-5
d_call: TRBD2
cdr3_aa: ASSRGGRNEQF

v_call: TRBV4-3
d_call: .
cdr3_aa: ASSQLSFGSYNEQF

v_call: TRBV7-8
d_call: TRBD1
cdr3_aa: ASSLQSGQGGETQY

v_call: TRBV21-1
d_call: .
cdr3_aa: ASSKKGGRPNQPQH

v_call: TRBV6-2/TRBV6-3
d_call: .
cdr3_aa: ASIPDSLGRGYT

v_call: TRBV7-3
d_call: .
cdr3_aa: ASTLLGAPHYGYT

v_call: TRBV5-4
d_call: TRBD1
cdr3_aa: ASRLDRGGSPLH

v_call: TRBV10-3
d_call: TRBD1
cdr3_aa: AISMTQGTEAF

v_call: TRBV6-5
d_call: .
cdr3_aa: ASTRQGDGYT

v_call: TRBV5-4
d_call: .
cdr3_aa: ASNDRGPVEDTQY